This T cell receptor (beta chain) was sequenced during a study of blood T cell repertoires in COVID-19. In the original processing: Amplifying reference gene primers gave estimates of nucleated cell counts. Assay: immunoSEQ multiplex PCR; the TCRdb copy retains only in-frame clones and omits some. V and J calls and clone size follow that table, whereas D and trimming were derived from the DNA. The sample yields a few hundred thousand clones, more than 85% seen once. The CDR3 is made up of 18 amino acids. The germline V gene encodes CDR1 LNHDA and CDR2 SQIVND (reference sequence). Losses at the gene ends were 7 bases for V and 9 bases for J; bases not matched to a gene: 26. This clone has a handful of counts.

Input material: peripheral blood. This TCR derives from a man between 25 and 39 years old with acute or convalescent COVID-19. V and J are TRBV19 and TRBJ1-2, with 7 bases lining up with TRBD1. CDR3 sequence (DNA): TGTGCCAGTACCACGAAGAGGCCGTCTAGGGACAGAAAGATGCGCTACACCTTC. It encodes CASTTKRPSRDRKMRYTF.